These 9 T cell receptor beta chains were sequenced from one sample in a study of shared clonotypes between healthy human individuals. The data were produced by immunoSEQ multiplex PCR, yet TCRdb's version contains in-frame clones alone and is incomplete. The sample lists about 730,000 clones; approximately 77% were seen once. The sequenced sample was memory CD4+ T cells sorted from blood. Regarding subset: CD45RA-negative fraction. Every receptor here comes from a woman under 40 in good health.

V usage is TRBV6-6 and J usage is TRBJ1-5; 7 bases map to TRBD1. Germline V gene sequence: CDR1 MNHNY, CDR2 SVGAGI (reference sequence). Trimming removed 8 bases from V and 0 bases from J; junction bases left unmatched: 7. The CDR3 extends over 15 amino acids. In DNA form, the CDR3 reads TGTGCCAGCTCGGGGGACAGAAATAGCAATCAGCCCCAGCATTTT. Protein: CASSGDRNSNQPQHF.

V gene TRBV2 combines with J gene TRBJ1-5; 7 bases match TRBD1. CDR3 length: 13 amino acids. Per the germline V gene, CDR1 is SNHLY and CDR2 is FYNNEI. J lost 4 bases, V lost 6 bases, and 3 bases had no gene match. The chain's CDR3 is CASRQGPNQPQHF. CDR3 DNA: TGTGCCAGCAGACAGGGGCCTAATCAGCCCCAGCATTTT. Based on the CDR3 plus reference TRBV2 and TRBJ1-5, the full variable domain is EPEVTQTPSHQVTQMGQEVILRCVPISNHLYFYWYRQILGQKVEFLVSFYNNEISEKSEIFDDQFSVERPDGSNFTLKIRSTKLEDSAMYFCASRQGPNQPQHFGDGTRLSIL.

CDR3 coding DNA: TGTGCCAGCAGTGAACGAGAGACTAGTTTCTATGAGCAGTTCTTC. Translated, it gives CASSERETSFYEQFF. The rearrangement joins TRBV2 to TRBJ2-1; perhaps TRBD2 as D (6 bases). V gave up 2 bases and J gave up 8 bases, with 16 bases separating them. CDR3 length equals 15 residues. Per the germline V gene, CDR1 is SNHLY and CDR2 is FYNNEI.

The chain has TRBV7-6 and TRBJ1-2, with 8 nucleotides matching TRBD1. CDR3 length: 15 residues. The V segment lost 5 bases and the J segment 2 bases; nucleotides outside the gene matches: 7. Per the germline V gene, CDR1 is SGHVS and CDR2 is FNYEAQ. CDR3 region: CASSPRQGWNYGYTF. The CDR3 coding sequence is TGTGCCAGCAGCCCACGACAGGGGTGGAACTATGGCTACACCTTC.

This clone was observed many times. The J gene is TRBJ2-2, the V gene TRBV5-1; the D gene could be TRBD1 or TRBD2 (5 bases each). The CDR3 consists of 14 residues. Germline CDR1 SGHRS, CDR2 YFSETQ. V gave up 4 bases and J gave up 5 bases, with 12 bases separating them. DNA for the CDR3: TGCGCCAGCAGCCTCGGGGACCTGACCGGGGAGCTGTTTTTT. Protein product: CASSLGDLTGELFF.

The chain uses TRBV7-9 and TRBJ1-2; TRBD1 aligns across 12 bases. Looked up from germline, CDR1 is SEHNR and CDR2 is FQNEAQ (reference sequence). J was trimmed by 6 bases and V by 4 bases; bases with no gene match: 18. This CDR3 region has 19 residues. The CDR3 DNA follows: TGTGCCAGCAGCTCAAGGCTATCCCAGGGACAGGGGGCTCCTCATGGCTACACCTTC. Protein sequence: CASSSRLSQGQGAPHGYTF.

The rearrangement uses TRBV10-2 and TRBJ2-7; D gene unclear. The length of the CDR3 is 13 residues. Germline lookup yields CDR1 WSHSY and CDR2 SAAADI. Trimming stripped 4 bases from V and 2 bases from J, with 9 bases between. The CDR3 is CASSVGRTYEQYF. The CDR3 DNA reads as TGCGCCAGCAGTGTGGGCAGGACCTACGAGCAGTACTTC.

The V call is TRBV18, the J call TRBJ1-1, with no clear D. The V end was cut by 0 bases, the J end by 1 base, with 9 bases between. The length of the CDR3 is 15 residues. Germline CDR1 KGHSH, CDR2 LQKENI. CDR3 coding DNA: TGTGCCAGCTCACCACCGGCACGGAGGAACACTGAAGCTTTCTTT. It encodes CASSPPARRNTEAFF.

The V and J genes are TRBV5-4 and TRBJ2-1; 8 nucleotides align to TRBD2. The CDR3 is 15 amino acids. CDR1 SGHNT and CDR2 YYREEE come from the germline V gene (reference sequence). Trimming removed 1 base from V and 8 bases from J; junction bases left unmatched: 8. This CDR3 is CASSLISGSWDEQFF. In DNA, the CDR3 is TGTGCCAGCAGCTTGATCAGCGGGAGTTGGGATGAGCAGTTCTTC.